These 24 T cell receptor beta chains were sequenced from one sample in a study of patients and donors after allogeneic stem cell transplantation. TCRdb reprocessed the RT-PCR reads with MiXCR, giving one entry per CDR3 protein. The sample gives roughly 200,000 distinct CDR3 sequences, roughly two fifths of which show up once; about 9.9% is in the top ten. The sample comprised blood, either unsorted or a sorted T cell fraction (not recorded which). These receptors were collected from a human donor who was either an allogeneic HSCT recipient or a stem cell or donor lymphocyte infusion donor (not recorded which). It is not recorded whose cells these are; they may come from a transplant donor.

The rearrangement links TRBV12-3 or TRBV12-4 to TRBJ1-4; D not resolved. The CDR3 length is 15 residues. Trimming left V 5 bases short and J 8 bases short, with 18 bases between. The chain's CDR3 is CASSPTRSTPEKLFF. The CDR3 DNA follows: TGTGCCAGCAGTCCAACACGGTCAACTCCGGAAAAACTGTTTTTT.

The chain carries TRBV20-1 and TRBJ1-5, with D uncertain. Germline CDR1 DFQATT, CDR2 SNEGSKA (reference sequence). V lost 0 bases to trimming and J lost 2 bases, with 8 bases between them. The CDR3 has 14 residues. This chain's CDR3 is CSARDRRGNQPQHF. The CDR3 DNA follows: TGCAGTGCTAGAGATCGGCGGGGCAATCAGCCCCAGCATTTT.

The chain joins TRBV4-1 to TRBJ1-1; TRBD1 aligns across 10 bases. Germline CDR1 reads MGHRA; CDR2 reads YSYEKL. Trimming took 0 bases from V and 0 from J; bases not matched to a gene: 10. The CDR3 extends over 19 amino acids. As DNA, the CDR3 is TGCGCCAGCAGCCAAGAAAGATCCGGGACAGGGGCTTTGAACACTGAAGCTTTCTTT. Translated: CASSQERSGTGALNTEAFF.

This clonotype occurred a few times. The chain combines TRBV20-1 with TRBJ2-3; D assignment may be TRBD1 or TRBD2 (5 bases each). Trimming stripped 5 bases from V and 4 bases from J, with 16 bases between. From germline, CDR1 is DFQATT and CDR2 SNEGSKA (reference sequence). The CDR3 consists of 14 residues. This CDR3 reads CSAPPRDRADTQYF. CDR3 coding DNA: TGCAGTGCTCCTCCCAGGGACCGGGCAGATACGCAGTATTTT.

This clonotype was detected a few times. The J gene is TRBJ1-1, the V gene TRBV20-1, with D unresolved. The CDR3 loop spans 11 amino acids. Germline assignment: CDR1 DFQATT and CDR2 SNEGSKA (reference sequence). With 1 base removed from V and 10 bases from J, the gap between germline ends came to 10 bases. The CDR3 protein is CSARGGRAAFF. CDR3 bases: TGCAGTGCTAGAGGTGGGAGGGCAGCTTTCTTT.

The chain is built from TRBV21-1 and TRBJ1-4; the tabulated D call, TRBD1, remains unverified against the DNA. TRBV21-1 is given as a pseudogene. CDR3 size: 12 residues. The DNA of the CDR3 is TGTGCCAGCAGCCCTTCCAGGGACACCTTCCTTTTT. Its protein is CASSPSRDTFLF.

This clonotype came up many times. The V gene is TRBV11-2, the J gene TRBJ2-5; 7 nucleotides line up with TRBD2. CDR1 and CDR2 (germline): SGHAT, FQNNGV. The ends lost 0 bases at V and 5 bases at J; junction bases unmatched: 6. The CDR3 has 15 amino acids. The CDR3 nucleotides are TGTGCCAGCAGCTTAGAAGCGGGGAGGGCGGAGACCCAGTACTTC. It specifies CASSLEAGRAETQYF. Using reference TRBV11-2 and TRBJ2-5 for the parts outside the CDR3, the full variable domain is EAGVAQSPRYKIIEKRQSVAFWCNPISGHATLYWYQQILGQGPKLLIQFQNNGVVDDSQLPKDRFSAERLKGVDSTLKIQPAKLEDSAVYLCASSLEAGRAETQYFGPGTRLLVL.

J is TRBJ2-2 and V is TRBV3-1; D not certain. Trimming stripped 0 bases from V and 0 bases from J, with 5 bases between. The CDR3 totals 15 residues. CDR1 is LGHDT, CDR2 YNNKEL, per germline (reference sequence). CDR3 in DNA: TGTGCCAGCAGCCAAGATCCCTCGAACACCGGGGAGCTGTTTTTT. Translation gives CASSQDPSNTGELFF.

The table lists this clonotype with a few counts. The V and J genes are TRBV20-1 and TRBJ1-4; TRBD1 might be the D (5 bases). The CDR3 length is 14 residues. Germline V gene data show CDR1 as DFQATT and CDR2 as SNEGSKA (reference sequence). Trimming pared 5 bases from V and 4 bases from J, leaving 14 bases between. The DNA of the CDR3 is TGCAGTGCTCCGCCTTGGGGGAATAATGAAAAACTGTTTTTT. This codes for CSAPPWGNNEKLFF.

This clonotype was detected a few times. V usage is TRBV29-1 and J usage is TRBJ2-3; D gene uncertain. CDR3 length: 11 amino acids. Germline CDR1 is SQVTM and CDR2 is ANQGSEA. Trimming shortened V by 2 bases and J by 5 bases, and 5 bases separated the two germline ends. The CDR3 DNA reads as TGCAGCGTTGAATTGGGAGATACGCAGTATTTT. Its translation: CSVELGDTQYF.

This clonotype was picked up a small number of times. The V and J genes are TRBV5-6 and TRBJ1-2; no clear D. CDR1 and CDR2 (germline): SGHDT, YYEEEE. This CDR3 is 15 amino acids long. Trimming cost V 4 bases and J 4 bases, with 17 bases left between them. CDR3 DNA: TGTGCCAGCAGCCGAACTTTAGGGTGGGGCTATGGCTACACCTTC. This translates into CASSRTLGWGYGYTF.

The chain recombines TRBV7-6 with TRBJ1-6, with D hard to call. CDR3 length equals 14 residues. V gave up 5 bases and J gave up 9 bases, with 14 bases separating them. Germline V gene lookup returns CDR1 SGHVS and CDR2 FNYEAQ. The chain's CDR3 is CASSPDALSSPLHF. CDR3 nucleotide sequence: TGTGCCAGCAGCCCCGACGCTTTGAGTTCACCCCTCCACTTT.

The chain links TRBV28 to TRBJ2-7, with D unresolved. Trimming cost V 5 bases and J 2 bases, with 16 bases left between them. CDR1 is MDHEN and CDR2 is SYDVKM in the germline V gene. There are 15 residues in the CDR3. CDR3 nucleotide sequence: TGTGCCAGCAGTCGTCTCCACTCAAGACCCTACGAGCAGTACTTC. Translating gives CASSRLHSRPYEQYF.

CDR3 region: CSARDGLAGGGYEQYF. DNA for the CDR3: TGCAGTGCTAGAGACGGCCTAGCGGGGGGCGGGTACGAGCAGTACTTC. The V and J genes are TRBV20-1 and TRBJ2-7; TRBD2 matches at 11 bases. This CDR3 is built from 16 residues. Trimming removed 0 bases from V and 4 bases from J; junction bases left unmatched: 8. Germline V gives CDR1 DFQATT, CDR2 SNEGSKA (reference sequence).

V is TRBV20-1 and J is TRBJ1-5; TRBD1 aligns across 9 bases. This CDR3 has 16 amino acids. From germline, CDR1 is DFQATT and CDR2 SNEGSKA (reference sequence). V shed 2 bases, J shed 0 bases, and the junction held 5 bases outside the gene matches. The CDR3 DNA sequence: TGCAGTGCTAGATGGGGGACAGGGTATAGCAATCAGCCCCAGCATTTT. Its protein is CSARWGTGYSNQPQHF.

This clonotype showed up just a few times. The rearrangement joins TRBV25-1 to TRBJ1-4; D unresolved. V lost 1 base, J lost 8 bases, and 14 bases lay in between. There are 15 residues in the CDR3. Germline lookup yields CDR1 MGHDK and CDR2 SYGVNS. Here the CDR3 reads CASSESGPGVEKLFF. CDR3 sequence (DNA): TGTGCCAGCAGTGAATCCGGCCCTGGCGTCGAAAAACTGTTTTTT.

The chain links TRBV12-3 or TRBV12-4 to TRBJ1-4, with D maybe TRBD1 (5 bases). The CDR3 covers 14 residues. V gave up 3 bases and J gave up 8 bases, with 13 bases separating them. CDR3 residues: CASSLGRAVEKLFF. CDR3 coding DNA: TGTGCCAGCAGTTTGGGCAGGGCCGTAGAAAAACTGTTTTTT.

This clonotype was counted between two and nine times. The chain couples TRBV4-3 to TRBJ2-7; no clear D gene. The length of the CDR3 is 15 residues. CDR1 is LGHNA and CDR2 is YSLEER in the germline V gene. Trimming stripped 1 base from V and 6 bases from J, with 16 bases between. This chain's CDR3 is CASSQGVLVGGEQYF. Written as DNA, the CDR3 is TGCGCCAGCAGCCAAGGGGTTTTAGTGGGCGGCGAGCAGTACTTC.

V and J are TRBV20-1 and TRBJ1-1; D might be TRBD1 (6 bases). Germline V lookup: CDR1 DFQATT, CDR2 SNEGSKA (reference sequence). Trimming stripped 4 bases from V and 2 bases from J, with 14 bases between. The CDR3 contains 14 residues. CDR3 nucleotide sequence: TGCAGTGCTACGCCGGGGGGCGGTAACACTGAAGCTTTCTTT. It is translated as CSATPGGGNTEAFF.

This clonotype was counted a few times. The chain employs TRBV5-5 and TRBJ1-5; the D is unclear. The germline V gene has CDR1 SGHKS and CDR2 YYEKEE (reference sequence). This CDR3 is 17 amino acids long. The V end was cut by 0 bases, the J end by 2 bases, with 15 bases between. CDR3 sequence (DNA): TGTGCCAGCAGCTTGGCAGGTACTCACCTAGGCAATCAGCCCCAGCATTTT. Its protein product is CASSLAGTHLGNQPQHF.

This clonotype was recorded a few times. The V and J genes are TRBV19 and TRBJ1-2, with D maybe TRBD1 (5 bases). CDR1 and CDR2 (germline): LNHDA, SQIVND (reference sequence). V lost 6 bases and J 7 bases, leaving 9 bases between the germline ends. The CDR3 length is 11 residues. CDR3 loop: CASSRDSGYTF. CDR3 bases: TGTGCCAGTAGCAGGGATAGTGGCTACACCTTC. The full variable domain, rest sourced from reference TRBV19 and TRBJ1-2, is DGGITQSPKYLFRKEGQNVTLSCEQNLNHDAMYWYRQDPGQGLRLIYYSQIVNDFQKGDIAEGYSVSREKKESFPLTVTSAQKNPTAFYLCASSRDSGYTFGSGTRLTVV.

This chain joins TRBV5-1 and TRBJ1-2, with D uncertain. The CDR3 is made up of 13 amino acids. V shed 3 bases and J shed 4 bases, with 10 bases lying between them. CDR1 is SGHRS, CDR2 YFSETQ, per germline. The CDR3 reads CASSSEDFYGYTF. Here the CDR3 DNA reads TGCGCCAGCAGCTCGGAGGATTTCTATGGCTACACCTTC. Complete variable domain (other parts from reference TRBV5-1 and TRBJ1-2): KAGVTQTPRYLIKTRGQQVTLSCSPISGHRSVSWYQQTPGQGLQFLFEYFSETQRNKGNFPGRFSGRQFSNSRSEMNVSTLELGDSALYLCASSSEDFYGYTFGSGTRLTVV.

The chain has TRBV2 and TRBJ2-5; weak D call: TRBD1 (5 bases). CDR1 and CDR2 from the germline V gene are SNHLY and FYNNEI. The CDR3 length is 15 residues. Trimming took 4 bases from V and 5 from J, leaving 17 bases between them. The CDR3 region is CASSGPQGIGETQYF. CDR3 DNA sequence: TGTGCCAGCAGTGGACCCCAGGGCATAGGCGAGACCCAGTACTTC.

This clonotype was found a few times. This rearrangement joins TRBV4-1 to TRBJ1-2; TRBD1 is a possible D gene (5 bases). V was clipped by 3 bases and J by 6 bases, with 17 bases between them. In germline, CDR1 is MGHRA, CDR2 YSYEKL. CDR3 size: 15 residues. CDR3 in DNA: TGCGCCAGCAGCCAGGCTCCCGTGAGGGGCGATGGCTACACCTTC. It specifies CASSQAPVRGDGYTF.